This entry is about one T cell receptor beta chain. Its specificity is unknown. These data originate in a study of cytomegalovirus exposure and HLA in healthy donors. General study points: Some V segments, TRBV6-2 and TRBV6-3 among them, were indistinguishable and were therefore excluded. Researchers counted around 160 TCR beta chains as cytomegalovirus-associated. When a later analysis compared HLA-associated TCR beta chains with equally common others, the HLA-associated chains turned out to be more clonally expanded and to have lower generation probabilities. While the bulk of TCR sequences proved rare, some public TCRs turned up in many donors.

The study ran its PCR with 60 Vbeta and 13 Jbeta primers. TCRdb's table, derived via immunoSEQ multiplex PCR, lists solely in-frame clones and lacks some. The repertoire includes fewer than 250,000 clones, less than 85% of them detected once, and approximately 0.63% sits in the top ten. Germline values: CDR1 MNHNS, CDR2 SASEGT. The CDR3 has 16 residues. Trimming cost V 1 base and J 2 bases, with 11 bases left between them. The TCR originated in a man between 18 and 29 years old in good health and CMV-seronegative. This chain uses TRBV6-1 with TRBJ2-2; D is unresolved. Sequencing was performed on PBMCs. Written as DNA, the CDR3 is TGTGCCAGCAGTGAAGTCCGCGACACTAACACCGGGGAGCTGTTTTTT. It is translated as CASSEVRDTNTGELFF.